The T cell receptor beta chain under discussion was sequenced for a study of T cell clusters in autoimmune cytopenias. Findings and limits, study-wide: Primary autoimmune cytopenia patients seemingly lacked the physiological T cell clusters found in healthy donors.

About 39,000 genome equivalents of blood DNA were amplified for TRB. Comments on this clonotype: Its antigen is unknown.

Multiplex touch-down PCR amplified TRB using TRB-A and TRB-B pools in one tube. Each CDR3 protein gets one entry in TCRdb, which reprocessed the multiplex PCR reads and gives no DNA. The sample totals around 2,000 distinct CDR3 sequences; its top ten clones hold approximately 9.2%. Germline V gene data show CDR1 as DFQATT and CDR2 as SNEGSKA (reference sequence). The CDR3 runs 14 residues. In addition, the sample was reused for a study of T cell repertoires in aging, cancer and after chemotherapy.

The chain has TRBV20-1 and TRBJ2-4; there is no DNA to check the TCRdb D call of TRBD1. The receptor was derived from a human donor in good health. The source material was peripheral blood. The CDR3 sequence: CSARDLQGGNIQYF.